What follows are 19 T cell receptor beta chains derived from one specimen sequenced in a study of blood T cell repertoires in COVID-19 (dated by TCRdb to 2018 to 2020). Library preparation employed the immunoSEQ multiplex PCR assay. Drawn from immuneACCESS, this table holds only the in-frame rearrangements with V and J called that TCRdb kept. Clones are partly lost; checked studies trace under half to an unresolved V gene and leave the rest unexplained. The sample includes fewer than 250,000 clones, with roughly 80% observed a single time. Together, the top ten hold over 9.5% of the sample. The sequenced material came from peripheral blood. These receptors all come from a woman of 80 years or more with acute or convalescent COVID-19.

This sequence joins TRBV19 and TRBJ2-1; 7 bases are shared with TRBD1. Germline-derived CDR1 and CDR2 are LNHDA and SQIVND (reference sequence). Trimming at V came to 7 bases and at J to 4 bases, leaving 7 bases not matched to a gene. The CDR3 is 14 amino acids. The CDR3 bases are TGTGCCAGTACCAAAGGGACAGTATACAATGAGCAGTTCTTC. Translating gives CASTKGTVYNEQFF. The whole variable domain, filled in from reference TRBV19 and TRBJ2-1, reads DGGITQSPKYLFRKEGQNVTLSCEQNLNHDAMYWYRQDPGQGLRLIYYSQIVNDFQKGDIAEGYSVSREKKESFPLTVTSAQKNPTAFYLCASTKGTVYNEQFFGPGTRLTVL.

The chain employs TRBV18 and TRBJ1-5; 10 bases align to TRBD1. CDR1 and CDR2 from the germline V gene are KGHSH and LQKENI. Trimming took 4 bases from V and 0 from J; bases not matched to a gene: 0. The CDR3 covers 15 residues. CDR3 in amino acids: CASSRTGGSNQPQHF. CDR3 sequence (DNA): TGTGCCAGCTCACGGACAGGGGGTAGCAATCAGCCCCAGCATTTT.

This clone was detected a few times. This CDR3 reads CASSQEGGARNTGELFF. CDR3 sequence (DNA): TGTGCCAGCAGCCAAGAGGGGGGGGCCCGGAACACCGGGGAGCTGTTTTTT. The J gene is TRBJ2-2, the V gene TRBV4-2; weak D call: TRBD2 (7 bases). Germline assignment: CDR1 LGHNA and CDR2 YNFKEQ. CDR3 size: 17 residues. Trimming took off 0 bases at V and 1 base at J, with 12 bases between the two ends.

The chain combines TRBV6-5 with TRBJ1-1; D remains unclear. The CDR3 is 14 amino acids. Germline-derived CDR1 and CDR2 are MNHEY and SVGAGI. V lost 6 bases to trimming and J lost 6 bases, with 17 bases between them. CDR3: CASSFTVGRAEAFF. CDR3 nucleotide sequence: TGTGCCAGCAGCTTTACAGTCGGGAGAGCTGAAGCTTTCTTT.

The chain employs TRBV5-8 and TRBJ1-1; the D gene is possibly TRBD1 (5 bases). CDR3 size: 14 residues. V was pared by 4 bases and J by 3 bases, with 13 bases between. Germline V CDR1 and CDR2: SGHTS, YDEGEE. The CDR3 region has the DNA TGTGCCAGCAGCCGAACAAGGGGTGACACTGAAGCTTTCTTT. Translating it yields CASSRTRGDTEAFF.

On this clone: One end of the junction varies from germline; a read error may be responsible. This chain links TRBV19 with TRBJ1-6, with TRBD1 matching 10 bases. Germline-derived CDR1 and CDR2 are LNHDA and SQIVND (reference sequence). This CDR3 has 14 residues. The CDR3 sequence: CTSSSWTGGSPLHF. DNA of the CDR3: TGTACCAGTAGTTCCTGGACAGGGGGGTCACCCCTCCACTTT.

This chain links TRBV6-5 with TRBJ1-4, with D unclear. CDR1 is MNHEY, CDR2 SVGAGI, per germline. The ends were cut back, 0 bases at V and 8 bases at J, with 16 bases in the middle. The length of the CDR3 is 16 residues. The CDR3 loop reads CASSYSSGHNGEKLFF. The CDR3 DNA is TGTGCCAGCAGTTACTCGAGCGGGCACAACGGGGAAAAACTGTTTTTT.

CDR3 residues: CATSKLRGSNEKLFF. In DNA form, the CDR3 reads TGTGCCACCAGCAAATTGCGGGGCTCTAATGAAAAACTGTTTTTT. The rearrangement links TRBV15 to TRBJ1-4, with a weak D call TRBD1 (5 bases). In germline, CDR1 is LNHNV, CDR2 YYDKDF (reference sequence). The ends were cut back, 4 bases at V and 3 bases at J, with 12 bases in the middle. The CDR3 extends over 15 amino acids.

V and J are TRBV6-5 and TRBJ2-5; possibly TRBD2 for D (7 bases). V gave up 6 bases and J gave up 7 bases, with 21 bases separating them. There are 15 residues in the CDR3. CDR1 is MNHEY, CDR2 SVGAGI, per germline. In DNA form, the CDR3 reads TGTGCCAGCAGGGGACACGGGGGAGGGGGGGTGACCCAGTACTTC. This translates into CASRGHGGGGVTQYF.

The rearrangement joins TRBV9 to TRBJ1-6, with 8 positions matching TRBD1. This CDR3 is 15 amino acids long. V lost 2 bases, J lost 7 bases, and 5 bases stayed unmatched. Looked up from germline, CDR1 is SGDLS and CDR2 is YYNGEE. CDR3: CASSVSGTGNSPLHF. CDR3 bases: TGTGCCAGCAGCGTTTCTGGGACAGGCAATTCACCCCTCCACTTT.

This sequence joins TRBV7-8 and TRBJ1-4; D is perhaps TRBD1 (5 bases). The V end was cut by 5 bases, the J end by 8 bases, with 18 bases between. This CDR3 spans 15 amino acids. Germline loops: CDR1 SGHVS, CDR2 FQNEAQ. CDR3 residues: CASSPYQGRGEKLFF. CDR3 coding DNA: TGTGCCAGCAGCCCTTACCAGGGACGGGGGGAAAAACTGTTTTTT.

The CDR3 is CAWSGGRDYGYTF. The CDR3 coding sequence is TGTGCCTGGAGCGGGGGGCGCGACTATGGCTACACCTTC. The rearrangement uses TRBV30 and TRBJ1-2; possible D gene TRBD1, 6 bases. Germline V gives CDR1 GTSNPN, CDR2 SVGIG (reference sequence). CDR3 length equals 13 residues. V dropped 3 bases and J dropped 3 bases, with 11 bases sitting between them.

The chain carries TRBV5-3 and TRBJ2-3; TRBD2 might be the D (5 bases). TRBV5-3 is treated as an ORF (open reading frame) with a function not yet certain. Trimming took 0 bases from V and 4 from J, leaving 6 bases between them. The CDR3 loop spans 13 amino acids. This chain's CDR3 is CARSLEAADTQYF. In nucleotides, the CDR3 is TGTGCCAGAAGCTTGGAAGCGGCAGATACGCAGTATTTT.

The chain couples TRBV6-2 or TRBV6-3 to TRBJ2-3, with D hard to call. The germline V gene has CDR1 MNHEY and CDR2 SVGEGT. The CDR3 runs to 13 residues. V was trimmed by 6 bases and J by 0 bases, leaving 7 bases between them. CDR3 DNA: TGTGCCAGCAGGCCTCTTAGCACAGATACGCAGTATTTT. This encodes CASRPLSTDTQYF.

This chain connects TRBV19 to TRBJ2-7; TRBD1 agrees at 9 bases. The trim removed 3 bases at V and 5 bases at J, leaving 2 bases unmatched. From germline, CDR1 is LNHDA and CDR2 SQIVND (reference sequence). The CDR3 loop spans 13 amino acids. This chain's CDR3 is CASSIGTGNEQYF. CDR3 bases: TGTGCCAGTAGTATTGGGACAGGGAACGAGCAGTACTTC.

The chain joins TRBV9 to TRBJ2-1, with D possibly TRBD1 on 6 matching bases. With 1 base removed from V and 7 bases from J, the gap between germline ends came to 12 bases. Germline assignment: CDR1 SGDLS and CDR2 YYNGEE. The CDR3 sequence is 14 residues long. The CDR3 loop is CASSVLQGGNEQFF. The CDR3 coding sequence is TGTGCCAGCAGCGTACTACAGGGCGGGAATGAGCAGTTCTTC.

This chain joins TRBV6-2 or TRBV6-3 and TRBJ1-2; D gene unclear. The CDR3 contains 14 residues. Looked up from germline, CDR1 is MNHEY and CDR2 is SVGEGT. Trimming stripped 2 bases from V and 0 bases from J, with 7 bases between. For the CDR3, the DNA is TGTGCCAGCAGTTACGACGGGACTAACTATGGCTACACCTTC. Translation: CASSYDGTNYGYTF.

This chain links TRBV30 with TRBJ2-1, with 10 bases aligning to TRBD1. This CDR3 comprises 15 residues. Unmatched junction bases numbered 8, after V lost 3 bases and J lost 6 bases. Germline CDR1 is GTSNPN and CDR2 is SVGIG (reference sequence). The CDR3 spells CAWRIGTGVGNEQFF. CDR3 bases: TGTGCCTGGAGGATTGGGACAGGGGTGGGCAATGAGCAGTTCTTC.

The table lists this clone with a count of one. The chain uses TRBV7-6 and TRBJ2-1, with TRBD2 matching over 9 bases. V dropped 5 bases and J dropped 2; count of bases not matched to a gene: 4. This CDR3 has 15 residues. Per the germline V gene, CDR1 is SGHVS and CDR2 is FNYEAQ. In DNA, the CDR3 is TGTGCCAGCAGCGAGCTAGCGGGGACCTACAATGAGCAGTTCTTC. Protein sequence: CASSELAGTYNEQFF.